This T cell receptor (beta chain) came from a study of shared clonotypes between healthy human individuals. Only in-frame clones appear in the TCRdb table, and some are missing; sequencing was by immunoSEQ multiplex PCR. Of approximately 650,000 clones detected, around 95% appear once; the ten largest clones hold roughly 0.1%. Notes on the study in general: Blood alone was sampled, and tissue repertoires likely differ.

This clone occurred a few times. The antigen is undetermined. The naive CD8 fraction comprised CD45RO-negative cells positively selected for CCR7 and excluded terminally differentiated effector memory CD45RA+ cells. Sequenced: naive CD8+ T cells sorted from blood. This TCR was sampled from a woman in her twenties or thirties in good health.

The CDR3 sequence: CASSMNYEQYF. CDR3 bases: TGTGCCAGCAGTATGAACTACGAGCAGTACTTC. The chain uses TRBV28 and TRBJ2-7; no definite D call. The germline gives CDR1 MDHEN, CDR2 SYDVKM. V lost 5 bases and J 3 bases, leaving 5 bases between the germline ends. This CDR3 is built from 11 residues.